The clone carrying this T cell receptor beta chain was seen just once. The entry originates in a study of shared clonotypes between healthy human individuals. The protocol was immunoSEQ multiplex PCR, while the TCRdb copy is restricted to in-frame clones and leaves out a portion. The data show approximately 2.3 million clones, with 90% to 95% seen just once and 0.39% held by the top ten. Sequencing was done on a sample of naive CD4+ T cells from PBMCs. Subset specified: CD45RA+ positively selected. This clonotype originated in a man in his late teens or twenties in good health. Some clones in this sample may be carry-over from other donors' samples.

The CDR3 protein is CASSSQGPATNEKLFF. CDR3 in DNA: TGTGCCAGCAGCTCCCAGGGACCCGCAACTAATGAAAAACTGTTTTTT. This chain uses TRBV11-1 with TRBJ1-4; TRBD1 is a possible D gene (5 bases). Trimming pared 4 bases from V and 0 bases from J, leaving 12 bases between. This CDR3 comprises 16 residues. Germline V gene sequence: CDR1 SGHAT, CDR2 FQDESV (reference sequence).